This T cell receptor (beta chain) comes out of a study of shared clonotypes between healthy human individuals. With respect to this clone: The antigen is not known.

Donors had no recently reported acute infections or vaccinations and were HIV-negative. The CDR3 spans 14 residues. Germline CDR1 and CDR2: MNHEY and SMNVEV (reference sequence). The V and J ends lost 4 bases and 4 bases respectively, with 13 bases between them. Points from the study as a whole: Non-shared clonotypes had lower generation probabilities than those shared by all four donors.

Generated by immunoSEQ multiplex PCR, the TCRdb table keeps only in-frame clones and is missing some. Altogether around 2.5 million clones are present, roughly 93% being singletons, with the ten largest covering 0.35% to 0.45%. This receptor was identified in a man aged 18 to 29 in good health. Some clones in this sample may be carry-over from other donors' samples. The chain recombines TRBV27 with TRBJ1-2, with a tentative D call TRBD1 (6 bases). Material for sequencing was naive CD4+ T cells from PBMCs. As to subset: CD45RA+ positively selected. CDR3: CASSSATGIYGYTF. DNA of the CDR3: TGTGCCAGCAGTTCCGCCACAGGGATCTATGGCTACACCTTC.